Listed below are T cell receptor beta chains from one sample, sequenced in a study of radiation and T cells in renal cell carcinoma. Produced via immunoSEQ multiplex PCR; TCRdb's table is partial and in-frame only. In the table there are 50,000 to 65,000 clones, over 65% of which are singletons. The sample in question was blood, obtained from a patient whose treatment included radiotherapy and nephrectomy. The receptors come from a man between 60 and 75 years old with renal cell carcinoma. Both conserved end residues are part of each CDR3. A D gene is named only where the DNA matches it firmly. A row's size may be missing; if present it is once, few, many or a size class.

clone size,J gene,V gene,D gene,CDR3 DNA,CDR3 protein
NA,TRBJ1-4,TRBV15,NA,TGTGCCACCAGCTGGGACAAAAGAGCAAAACTGTTTTTT,CATSWDKRAKLFF
NA,TRBJ2-7,TRBV9,NA,TGTGCCAGCAGCGTAGGGGGGACGCTTTTCTCCTACGAGCAGTACTTC,CASSVGGTLFSYEQYF
NA,TRBJ1-1,TRBV18,NA,TGTGCCAGCTCACCAGGCGCGGGGGACCTTGAAGCTTTCTTT,CASSPGAGDLEAFF
NA,TRBJ1-6,TRBV6-5,TRBD1,TGTGCCAGCAAACAGGGGGCAGGTTCACCCCTCCACTTT,CASKQGAGSPLHF
NA,TRBJ1-2,TRBV30,NA,TGTGCCTGGAGTGCCGGGGGCGGCGGCTACACCTTC,CAWSAGGGGYTF
few,TRBJ1-2,TRBV7-9,NA,TGTGCCAGCAGCTTAGTTGGGGGCTATGGCTACACCTTC,CASSLVGGYGYTF
NA,TRBJ1-5,TRBV27,TRBD1,TGTGCCAGCAGTTTAGAAGGGACAGAAAATCAGCCCCAGCATTTT,CASSLEGTENQPQHF
NA,TRBJ2-1,TRBV7-9,NA,TGTGCCAGCAGCTTATCTGGTACCGATGAGCAGTTCTTC,CASSLSGTDEQFF
NA,TRBJ2-2,TRBV5-1,NA,TGCGCCAGCAGCGGGGACGAAAGCGCCACCGGGGAGCTGTTTTTT,CASSGDESATGELFF
NA,TRBJ2-6,TRBV7-9,NA,TGTGCCAGCAGGTACCCTATGGGACCGTCCTCTGGAGGGGCCAACGTCCTGACTTTC,CASRYPMGPSSGGANVLTF
NA,TRBJ2-3,TRBV6-6,NA,TGTGCCAGCAGTTACAGTCAGGGAAGGCAGTATTTT,CASSYSQGRQYF
NA,TRBJ1-6,TRBV6-5,NA,TGTGCCAGCAGTAGGCGACAGACGAATTCACCCCTCCACTTT,CASSRRQTNSPLHF
once,TRBJ2-1,TRBV10-3,TRBD2,TGTGCCATCAGTGAGGCCGCGGGGGGACATGAGCAGTTCTTC,CAISEAAGGHEQFF
once,TRBJ2-3,TRBV20-1,NA,TGCAGTGCTCCAACCACAGATACGCAGTATTTT,CSAPTTDTQYF
NA,TRBJ1-1,TRBV11-3,NA,TGTGCCAGCAGCTTTGTAATGATGAACACTGAAGCTTTCTTT,CASSFVMMNTEAFF
NA,TRBJ2-2,TRBV7-7,NA,TGTGCCAGCAGCCCAGATATTACCGGGGAGCTGTTTTTT,CASSPDITGELFF
many,TRBJ1-2,TRBV15,NA,TGTGCCACCAGCAGAGGACAGGCGCTGACACAGAACTATGGCTACACCTTC,CATSRGQALTQNYGYTF
NA,TRBJ1-2,TRBV6-5,TRBD1,TGTGCCAGCAGCCGCAGGACAGGGGGCACCTATGGCTACACCTTC,CASSRRTGGTYGYTF
once,TRBJ1-2,TRBV5-4,TRBD1,TGTGCCAGCAGCTTGGGGGACAGCCTCTATGGCTACACCTTC,CASSLGDSLYGYTF
NA,TRBJ2-1,TRBV9,NA,TGTGCCAGCAGCGTCAGCCAGGTCCATGAGCAGTTCTTC,CASSVSQVHEQFF
once,TRBJ2-3,TRBV9,TRBD2,TGTGCCAGCAGCGTAGGGGGACTAGCGGCCTCTAGCACAGATACGCAGTATTTT,CASSVGGLAASSTDTQYF
NA,TRBJ2-1,TRBV29-1,NA,TGCAGCGTTGAGAGAGCCCCAGAAGGGCGCAATGAGCAGTTCTTC,CSVERAPEGRNEQFF
once,TRBJ1-3,TRBV19,NA,TGTGCCAGTAGTATTCTCCCAGGGCCCTCTGGAAACACCATATATTTT,CASSILPGPSGNTIYF
once,TRBJ2-7,TRBV4-3,NA,TGCGCCAGCAGCCACCCGGGGGTCTCCGAGCAGTACTTC,CASSHPGVSEQYF
NA,TRBJ2-3,TRBV6-6,NA,TGTGCCAGCAGTTCTCCCTACAGCACAGATACGCAGTATTTT,CASSSPYSTDTQYF
NA,TRBJ1-1,TRBV7-9,NA,TGTGCCAGCAGCCGCACACGGACGAACACTGAAGCTTTCTTT,CASSRTRTNTEAFF
NA,TRBJ2-2,TRBV29-1,NA,TGCAGCGCCCGGGTCGACACCGGGGAGCTGTTTTTT,CSARVDTGELFF
few,TRBJ2-3,TRBV19,NA,TGTGCCAGTGGAGGGCGGTCTAGCACAGATACGCAGTATTTT,CASGGRSSTDTQYF
NA,TRBJ2-3,TRBV4-2,NA,TGTGCCAGCAGCCAAGATTCCCCTGGGGCAGGGCCGGATACGCAGTATTTT,CASSQDSPGAGPDTQYF
NA,TRBJ2-2,TRBV19,NA,TGTGCCAGTAGTATGGGGAGAGGGCAGGCCATGGGGACCGGGGAGCTGTTTTTT,CASSMGRGQAMGTGELFF
NA,TRBJ1-2,TRBV9,TRBD1,TGTGCCAGCAGCGTCTCCCCGACAGGGACCGATGGCTACACCTTC,CASSVSPTGTDGYTF
NA,TRBJ1-2,TRBV29-1,TRBD1,TGCAGCGTCGACAGGGACTTCTTC,CSVDRDFF
NA,TRBJ2-1,TRBV6-1,TRBD2,TGTGCCAGCAAAGACGGCCCTAGCGGAGCAATTGGGCAGTTCTTC,CASKDGPSGAIGQFF
NA,TRBJ2-2,TRBV27,NA,TGTGCCAGCAGTAAGAGGGGTTTGAGTAGGAACACCGGGGAGCTGTTTTTT,CASSKRGLSRNTGELFF
NA,TRBJ2-5,TRBV5-1,TRBD2,TGCGCCAGCAGCACCGGTAGCGGGGGCCAAGAGACCCAGTACTTC,CASSTGSGGQETQYF
few,TRBJ1-3,TRBV27,TRBD1,TGTGCCAGCAGTTCCCTGGGACAGGCCAGCTCTGGAAACACCATATATTTT,CASSSLGQASSGNTIYF
NA,TRBJ1-2,TRBV27,TRBD1,TGTGCCAGCAAATTACAGGGGGCGGGTGGCTACACCTTC,CASKLQGAGGYTF
NA,TRBJ1-1,TRBV7-2,NA,TGTGCCAGCAGCTTAATCAGGGGTGGTATGGCTTTCTTT,CASSLIRGGMAFF
NA,TRBJ1-1,TRBV18,NA,TGTGCCAGCTCATTTGGAGCTCTCAGGGACACTGAAGCTTTCTTT,CASSFGALRDTEAFF
NA,TRBJ1-6,TRBV6-4,NA,TGTGCCAGCAGTGAGACCCTCGGGGGTTCACCCCTCCACTTT,CASSETLGGSPLHF
NA,TRBJ2-1,TRBV10-2,NA,TGCGCCAGCAGGGGGGGCGGGAGCTCCTACAATGAGCAGTTCTTC,CASRGGGSSYNEQFF
NA,TRBJ2-4,TRBV4-1,NA,TGCGCCACCATGAAGGACGGGGAATCGGCCCCGGCGGCCAAAAACATTCAGTACTTC,CATMKDGESAPAAKNIQYF
NA,TRBJ2-4,TRBV6-5,NA,TGTGCCAGCAGTGCAGAAGCGGGAGCCAAAAACATTCAGTACTTC,CASSAEAGAKNIQYF
NA,TRBJ1-5,TRBV30,TRBD1,TGTGCCTGGAGTGGGATACAGGGGGCTTATCAGCCCCAGCATTTT,CAWSGIQGAYQPQHF
NA,TRBJ1-3,TRBV7-2,NA,TGTGCCAGCAGCTCCTTCACAGGAGGGTCCGGAAACACCATATATTTT,CASSSFTGGSGNTIYF
NA,TRBJ1-2,TRBV10-3,NA,TGTGCCATCAGTGTTGTCGATACCTTTAACTATGGCTACACCTTC,CAISVVDTFNYGYTF
NA,TRBJ1-1,TRBV19,NA,TGTGCCAGTAAGGGGTATAGGACTGAAGCTTTCTTT,CASKGYRTEAFF
NA,TRBJ2-1,TRBV18,NA,TGTGCCAGCTCAAAGGACTCCGCCCCAGGGAATGAGCAGTTCTTC,CASSKDSAPGNEQFF
NA,TRBJ2-2,TRBV6-1,NA,TGTGCCAGCAGTGACAGATCCGGGGAGCTGTTTTTT,CASSDRSGELFF
NA,TRBJ2-3,TRBV12-5,NA,TGTGCTAGTGGTTTGGTTTCAGATACGCAGTATTTT,CASGLVSDTQYF
NA,TRBJ1-5,TRBV7-8,NA,TGTGCCAGCAGCTTAGCGGACCGTGGCAGTTATCAGCCCCAGCATTTT,CASSLADRGSYQPQHF
NA,TRBJ2-2,TRBV11-2,NA,TGTGCCAGCAGCAGCCGACCCACATCTTATAGCGGATCAACCGGGGAGCTGTTTTTT,CASSSRPTSYSGSTGELFF
NA,TRBJ1-1,TRBV10-2,NA,TGCGCCAGCAGTGACCGCGGGAACACTGAAGCTTTCTTT,CASSDRGNTEAFF
NA,TRBJ2-3,TRBV6-1,NA,TGTGCCAGCAGAGAGCTAGCAGATACGCAGTATTTT,CASRELADTQYF